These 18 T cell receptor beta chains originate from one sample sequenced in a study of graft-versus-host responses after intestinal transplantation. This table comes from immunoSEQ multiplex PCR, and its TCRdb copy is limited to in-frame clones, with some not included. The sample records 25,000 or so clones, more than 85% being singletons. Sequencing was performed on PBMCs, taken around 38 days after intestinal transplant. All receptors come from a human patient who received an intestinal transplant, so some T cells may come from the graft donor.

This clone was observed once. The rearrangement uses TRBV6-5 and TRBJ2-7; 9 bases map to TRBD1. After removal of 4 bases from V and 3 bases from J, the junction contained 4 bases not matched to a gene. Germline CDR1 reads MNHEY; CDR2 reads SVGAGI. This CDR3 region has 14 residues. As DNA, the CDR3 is TGTGCCAGCAGTTCCGGACAGGGGTACTACGAGCAGTACTTC. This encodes CASSSGQGYYEQYF.

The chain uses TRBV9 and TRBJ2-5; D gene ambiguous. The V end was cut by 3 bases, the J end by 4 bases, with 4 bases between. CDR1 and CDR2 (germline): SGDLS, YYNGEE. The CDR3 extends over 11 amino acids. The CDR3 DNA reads TGTGCCAGCAGCGCCGGAGAGACCCAGTACTTC. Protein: CASSAGETQYF.

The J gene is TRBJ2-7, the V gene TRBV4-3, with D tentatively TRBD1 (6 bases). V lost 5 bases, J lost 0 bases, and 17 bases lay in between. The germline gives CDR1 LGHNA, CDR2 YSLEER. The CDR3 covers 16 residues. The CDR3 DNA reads TGCGCCAGCAGCTACCACCTCCGGGACAACTCCTACGAGCAGTACTTC. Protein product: CASSYHLRDNSYEQYF.

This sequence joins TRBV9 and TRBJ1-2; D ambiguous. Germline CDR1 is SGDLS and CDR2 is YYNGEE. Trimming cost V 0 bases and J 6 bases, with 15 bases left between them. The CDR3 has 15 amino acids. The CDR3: CASSVGVGVGDGYTF. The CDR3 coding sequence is TGTGCCAGCAGCGTAGGAGTGGGCGTCGGTGATGGCTACACCTTC.

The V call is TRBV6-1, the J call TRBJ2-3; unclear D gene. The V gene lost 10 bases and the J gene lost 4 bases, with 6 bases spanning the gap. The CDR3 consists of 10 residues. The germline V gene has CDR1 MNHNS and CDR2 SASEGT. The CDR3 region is CATTSDTQYF. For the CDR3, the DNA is TGTGCCACCACCTCAGATACGCAGTATTTT.

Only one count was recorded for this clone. CDR3 region: CASSQDTAGGTYNEQFF. The CDR3 DNA reads as TGCGCCAGCAGCCAAGATACAGCGGGAGGAACCTACAATGAGCAGTTCTTC. The chain is built from TRBV4-3 and TRBJ2-1, with 9 bases aligning to TRBD2. This CDR3 spans 17 amino acids. Per germline, CDR1 LGHNA and CDR2 YSLEER. V gave up 0 bases and J gave up 2 bases; unmatched junction bases: 5.

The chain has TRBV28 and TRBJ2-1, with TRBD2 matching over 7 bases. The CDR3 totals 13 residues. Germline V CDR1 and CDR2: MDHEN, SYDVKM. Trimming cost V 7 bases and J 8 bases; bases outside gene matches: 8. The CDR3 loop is CASTLRAGDEQFF. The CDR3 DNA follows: TGTGCCAGCACCCTGAGGGCGGGGGATGAGCAGTTCTTC.

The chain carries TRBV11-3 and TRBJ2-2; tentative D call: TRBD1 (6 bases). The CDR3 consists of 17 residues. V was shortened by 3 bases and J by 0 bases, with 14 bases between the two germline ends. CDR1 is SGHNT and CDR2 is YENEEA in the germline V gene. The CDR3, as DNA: TGTGCCAGCAGCTTGGGTCCAGGACAGTCGAACACCGGGGAGCTGTTTTTT. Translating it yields CASSLGPGQSNTGELFF.

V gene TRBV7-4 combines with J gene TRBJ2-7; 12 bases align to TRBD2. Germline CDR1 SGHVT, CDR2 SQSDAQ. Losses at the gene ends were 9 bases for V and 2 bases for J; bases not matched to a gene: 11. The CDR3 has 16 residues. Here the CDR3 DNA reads TGTGCCAGTCTAGCCCCCCTAGCGGGAGGGGCCTACGAGCAGTACTTC. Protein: CASLAPLAGGAYEQYF.

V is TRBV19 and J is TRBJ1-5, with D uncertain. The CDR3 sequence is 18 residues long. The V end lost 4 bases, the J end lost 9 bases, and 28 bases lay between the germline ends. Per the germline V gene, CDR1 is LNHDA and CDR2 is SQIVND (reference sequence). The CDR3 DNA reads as TGTGCCAGTAGTACCCTCCGCGCGTCCGGACGGGCATCGCGGCCCCAGCATTTT. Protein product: CASSTLRASGRASRPQHF.

In DNA form, the CDR3 reads TGTGCCAGCAGCTTAGGAGGGGCCGGAAACACCATATATTTT. Residues: CASSLGGAGNTIYF. V is TRBV13 and J is TRBJ1-3, with D perhaps TRBD1 (5 bases). The CDR3 consists of 14 residues. Trimming stripped 0 bases from V and 4 bases from J, with 7 bases between. Germline assignment: CDR1 PRHDT and CDR2 FYEKMQ (reference sequence).

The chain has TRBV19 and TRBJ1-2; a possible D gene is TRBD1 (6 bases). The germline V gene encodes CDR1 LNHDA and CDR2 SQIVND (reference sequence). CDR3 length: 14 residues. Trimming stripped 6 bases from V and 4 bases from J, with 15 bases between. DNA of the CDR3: TGTGCCAGTAGCCCTCCCGACAGGCCCTATGGCTACACCTTC. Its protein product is CASSPPDRPYGYTF.

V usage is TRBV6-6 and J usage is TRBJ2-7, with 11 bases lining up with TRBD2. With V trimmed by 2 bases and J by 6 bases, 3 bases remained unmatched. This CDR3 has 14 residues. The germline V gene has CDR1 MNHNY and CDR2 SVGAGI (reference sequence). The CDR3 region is CASSYRLAGSEQYF. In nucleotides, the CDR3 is TGTGCCAGCAGTTACCGACTAGCGGGAAGCGAGCAGTACTTC.

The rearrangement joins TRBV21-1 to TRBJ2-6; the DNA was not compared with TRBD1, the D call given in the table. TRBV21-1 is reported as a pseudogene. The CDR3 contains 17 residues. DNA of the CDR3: TGTGCCAGCAGCCTACGACAGGGCGTTTCTGGGGCCAACGTCCTGACTTTC. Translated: CASSLRQGVSGANVLTF.

The CDR3 nucleotides read TGTGCCAGCAGTTTATTCCCGCCTATTGCAGAAGTCTACGAGCAGTACTTC. Translating it yields CASSLFPPIAEVYEQYF. The chain carries TRBV28 and TRBJ2-5; D unresolved. The DNA end favors TRBJ2-7, so the J call may be wrong. Germline V gives CDR1 MDHEN, CDR2 SYDVKM. CDR3 size: 17 residues.

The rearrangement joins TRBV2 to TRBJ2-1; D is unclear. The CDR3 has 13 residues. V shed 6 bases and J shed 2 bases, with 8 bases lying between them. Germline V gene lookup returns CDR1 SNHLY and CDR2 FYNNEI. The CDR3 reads CASSPGPYNEQFF. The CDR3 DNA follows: TGTGCCAGCAGCCCCGGGCCCTACAATGAGCAGTTCTTC. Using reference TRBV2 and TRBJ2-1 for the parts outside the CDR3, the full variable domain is EPEVTQTPSHQVTQMGQEVILRCVPISNHLYFYWYRQILGQKVEFLVSFYNNEISEKSEIFDDQFSVERPDGSNFTLKIRSTKLEDSAMYFCASSPGPYNEQFFGPGTRLTVL.

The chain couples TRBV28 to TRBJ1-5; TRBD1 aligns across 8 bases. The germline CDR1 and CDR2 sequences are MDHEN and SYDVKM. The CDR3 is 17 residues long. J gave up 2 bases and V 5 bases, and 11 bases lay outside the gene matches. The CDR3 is CASSPGQVLLRNQPQHF. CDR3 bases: TGTGCCAGCAGTCCGGGACAGGTTTTGTTGCGCAATCAGCCCCAGCATTTT.

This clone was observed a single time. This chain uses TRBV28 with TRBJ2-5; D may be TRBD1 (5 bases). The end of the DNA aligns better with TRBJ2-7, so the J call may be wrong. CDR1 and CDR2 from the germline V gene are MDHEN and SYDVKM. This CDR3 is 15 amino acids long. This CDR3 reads CASSPGIRASYEQYF. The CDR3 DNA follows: TGTGCCAGCAGCCCAGGGATAAGGGCCTCCTACGAGCAGTACTTC.